The rows below give T cell receptor beta chains drawn from one sample of a study of blood T cells in healthy people across ages. Each CDR3 protein gets one entry after TCRdb re-called the 5' RACE reads with MiXCR. Seen here are about 1.1 million distinct CDR3 sequences, 35% to 45% observed once, and the top ten hold about an eighth. Sequencing was done on a sample of blood. Every receptor here comes from a man younger than 30 in good health. CDR3s include the opening cysteine and the closing phenylalanine or tryptophan. D genes are given only for firm matches. Size is stated for part of the rows, as once, few or many counts, or as a class when the clone is expanded.

J: TRBJ1-2
D: .
V: TRBV10-3
size: .
DNA: TGTGCCATCAGTACAGGGTCCGGTGGCTACACCTTC
CDR3: CAISTGSGGYTF

J: TRBJ2-1
D: .
V: TRBV7-9
size: few
DNA: TGTGCCAGCAGCTTGTCTGGCGGGGTGTCATCGAATGAGCAGTTCTTC
CDR3: CASSLSGGVSSNEQFF

J: TRBJ2-5
D: TRBD1
V: TRBV6-2/TRBV6-3
size: few
DNA: TGTGCCAGCAGTTACTCGACAGGGATGGAGACCCAGTACTTC
CDR3: CASSYSTGMETQYF

J: TRBJ2-1
D: .
V: TRBV6-1
size: .
DNA: TGTGCCAGCAGTGGTATTTGGGATGAGCAGTTCTTC
CDR3: CASSGIWDEQFF

J: TRBJ1-2
D: .
V: TRBV4-2
size: few
DNA: TGTGCCAGCAGCCAAGGAGCGGGATCAGAGAACTATGGCTACACCTTC
CDR3: CASSQGAGSENYGYTF

J: TRBJ2-3
D: .
V: TRBV9
size: .
DNA: TGTGCCACCGGCCCTGGAAACTCAGATACGCAGTATTTT
CDR3: CATGPGNSDTQYF

J: TRBJ1-1
D: .
V: TRBV4-3
size: many
DNA: TGCGCCAGCAGCCAACATGAGGTTAACGCTGAAGCTTTCTTT
CDR3: CASSQHEVNAEAFF

J: TRBJ2-1
D: TRBD2
V: TRBV29-1
size: few
DNA: TGCAGCGTTGAAGAAGGAACTAGCGGGGGTAATGGTGAGCAGTTCTTC
CDR3: CSVEEGTSGGNGEQFF

J: TRBJ1-2
D: .
V: TRBV2
size: .
DNA: TGTGCCAGCAGGATCGACGGGGGCAACTATGGCTACACCTTC
CDR3: CASRIDGGNYGYTF

J: TRBJ2-1
D: TRBD2
V: TRBV27
size: .
DNA: TGTGCCAGCATATATGCGGGGGGGCTGGGAAATGAGCAGTTCTTC
CDR3: CASIYAGGLGNEQFF

J: TRBJ1-2
D: .
V: TRBV4-3
size: .
DNA: TGCGCCAGCAGCCAAGATAGGAGCTCTGGGACCTATGGCTACACCTTC
CDR3: CASSQDRSSGTYGYTF

J: TRBJ1-6
D: TRBD1
V: TRBV20-1
size: few
DNA: TGCAGTGCTAGAGATTTAGGGGACAGGGGCCCCAGCCTCTATAATTCACCCCTCCACTTT
CDR3: CSARDLGDRGPSLYNSPLHF

J: TRBJ2-1
D: .
V: TRBV11-2
size: .
DNA: TGTGCCAGCTCCCCTCGGGCCCGCGGAACCAATGAGCAGTTCTTC
CDR3: CASSPRARGTNEQFF

J: TRBJ1-5
D: .
V: TRBV9
size: once
DNA: TGTGCCAGCAGCGTAGCAGGGGCAGAAAATCAGCCCCAGCATTTT
CDR3: CASSVAGAENQPQHF

J: TRBJ2-3
D: TRBD2
V: TRBV9
size: .
DNA: TGTGCCAGCAGCGCGGGGGGGATTACGGACCCAGATACGCAGTATTTT
CDR3: CASSAGGITDPDTQYF

J: TRBJ2-1
D: .
V: TRBV25-1
size: .
DNA: TGTGCCAGCAGTGAATATATGGATCAGGCTGAGCAGTTCTTC
CDR3: CASSEYMDQAEQFF

J: TRBJ2-1
D: .
V: TRBV12-3/TRBV12-4
size: many
DNA: TGTGCCAGCAGTTTAAAGGAAGAGCAGTTCTTC
CDR3: CASSLKEEQFF

J: TRBJ2-5
D: .
V: TRBV12-3/TRBV12-4
size: .
DNA: TGTGCCAGCAGCGTCTCGTCCGGGCTTGAGACCCAGTACTTC
CDR3: CASSVSSGLETQYF

J: TRBJ2-1
D: .
V: TRBV5-1
size: few
DNA: TGCGCCAGCAGCTTGGACAGCTCTTCCCTTAGTGAGCAGTTCTTC
CDR3: CASSLDSSSLSEQFF

J: TRBJ1-2
D: .
V: TRBV9
size: .
DNA: TGTGCCAGCAGCGACAGGATAAATGGCTACACCTTC
CDR3: CASSDRINGYTF

J: TRBJ2-1
D: TRBD1
V: TRBV2
size: few
DNA: TGTGCCAGCGGGGCTTTGACAGGGCTCAATGAGCAGTTCTTC
CDR3: CASGALTGLNEQFF

J: TRBJ2-3
D: .
V: TRBV20-1
size: few
DNA: TGCAGTGCTAGGTGGAGCGGGAGCACAGATACGCAGTATTTT
CDR3: CSARWSGSTDTQYF

J: TRBJ2-1
D: .
V: TRBV4-3
size: .
DNA: TGCGCCAGCAGCCAAGATAGGGGAACTCACAATGAGCAGTTCTTC
CDR3: CASSQDRGTHNEQFF

J: TRBJ2-3
D: .
V: TRBV29-1
size: .
DNA: TGCAACGTTCGGGGGCTTAACACAGATACGCAGTATTTT
CDR3: CNVRGLNTDTQYF

J: TRBJ1-1
D: .
V: TRBV9
size: .
DNA: TGTGCCAGCAGCGTAGAGGCGCAGGGGTACACTGAAGCTTTCTTT
CDR3: CASSVEAQGYTEAFF

J: TRBJ2-5
D: TRBD2
V: TRBV11-2
size: .
DNA: TGTGCCAGCAGCTTATATCTAGCGGGCCAAGAGACCCAGTACTTC
CDR3: CASSLYLAGQETQYF

J: TRBJ2-1
D: TRBD1
V: TRBV12-3/TRBV12-4
size: .
DNA: TGTGCCAGCAGTTCGTCCGGGACAGGGGGAAGTTCGGGCTCCTACAATGAGCAGTTCTTC
CDR3: CASSSSGTGGSSGSYNEQFF

J: TRBJ2-3
D: TRBD2
V: TRBV2
size: .
DNA: TGTGCCAGCGGAGGACTAGCGGGAAGCACAGATACGCAGTATTTT
CDR3: CASGGLAGSTDTQYF